This T cell receptor (beta chain) comes out of a study of OX40 agonist ivuxolimab in advanced cancers. Study at large: Among those treated, three patients had partial responses, one with hepatocellular carcinoma and two with cutaneous melanoma.

Clones were sequenced by immunoSEQ multiplex PCR, and TCRdb holds only the in-frame ones, with some missing. The data contain tens of thousands of clones, around 86% of them seen just once; the ten biggest clones take up just under 2%. With baseline, cycle 4 day 1, and cycle 7 day 1 as timepoints, blood was sampled. V was trimmed by 4 bases and J by 13 bases, leaving 17 bases between them. Germline CDR1 reads SGHTA; CDR2 reads FQGNSA. The CDR3 covers 13 residues. This TCR was sampled from an adult with an advanced solid tumor such as melanoma, head and neck, liver or kidney cancer. The sample consisted of CD4+ or CD8+ T cells sorted from blood, taken in a trial of the OX40 agonist ivuxolimab. The chain carries TRBV7-2 and TRBJ1-5; no clear D. The CDR3 sequence: CASSSDLTKGQHF. CDR3 bases: TGTGCCAGCAGCTCCGACCTGACAAAGGGACAGCATTTT.